This T cell receptor beta chain stems from a study of blood T cell repertoires in COVID-19. Trimming at V came to 4 bases and at J to 9 bases, leaving 7 bases not matched to a gene. The CDR3 is 14 amino acids. The germline V gene encodes CDR1 SGHVS and CDR2 FQNEAQ. TCRdb keeps only in-frame clones here, not all; method: immunoSEQ multiplex PCR. The data contain approximately 230,000 clones, 70% to 85% of them singletons. The rearrangement uses TRBV7-8 and TRBJ2-1, with 9 bases that match TRBD1. This clonotype was obtained from a man aged 35 to 55 who had recovered from COVID-19. The sequenced material came from PBMCs or T cells enriched from blood (not recorded which). CDR3 nucleotide sequence: TGTGCCAGCAGCTCCGGGACAGGGTTCCCTGAGCAGTTCTTC. This translates into CASSSGTGFPEQFF.